This TCR beta chain emerged from a study of blood T cells in healthy people across ages. This clonotype was picked up a small number of times. Using a J-beta primer mix together with a sample-barcoded 5' primer, a second PCR was run for roughly 7 to 11 cycles. TCRdb independently ran MiXCR on the 5' RACE reads; one entry per CDR3 protein. The repertoire consists of some 1,500,000 distinct CDR3 sequences, with approximately 39% occurring once and the leading ten covering less than 5%. The V gene lost 0 bases and the J gene lost 1 base, with 9 bases spanning the gap. Germline values: CDR1 DFQATT, CDR2 SNEGSKA (reference sequence). The CDR3 loop spans 14 amino acids. Donors each provided about 10 milliliters of peripheral blood.

The V call is TRBV20-1, the J call TRBJ2-5; D is possibly TRBD2 (5 bases). The material sequenced was blood. The sequence was obtained from a woman aged 18-30 years in good health. DNA for the CDR3: TGCAGTGCTAGAGAAGTCGGGGTCCAAGAGACCCAGTACTTC. Amino acids: CSAREVGVQETQYF.